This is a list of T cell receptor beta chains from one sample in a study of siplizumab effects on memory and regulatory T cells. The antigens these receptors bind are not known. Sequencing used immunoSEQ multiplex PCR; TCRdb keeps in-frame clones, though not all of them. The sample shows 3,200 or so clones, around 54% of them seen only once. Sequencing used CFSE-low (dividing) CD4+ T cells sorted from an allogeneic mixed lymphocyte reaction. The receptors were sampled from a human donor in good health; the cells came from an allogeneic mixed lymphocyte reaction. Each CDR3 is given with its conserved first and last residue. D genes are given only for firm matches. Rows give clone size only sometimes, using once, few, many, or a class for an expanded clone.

CAISDGQEREAFF	TGTGCCATCAGTGATGGACAGGAACGTGAAGCTTTCTTT	TRBV10-3	TRBJ1-1	TRBD1	NA
CASSYSRWQNTIYF	TGTGCCAGCAGTTATTCCCGTTGGCAGAACACCATATATTTT	TRBV6-5	TRBJ1-3	NA	few
CASSAVSGRTGEQYF	TGTGCCAGCAGTGCTGTAAGCGGGAGGACGGGAGAGCAGTACTTC	TRBV2	TRBJ2-7	TRBD2	NA
CASSPTGGHPGNTIYF	TGTGCCAGCAGCCCCACGGGGGGGCATCCTGGAAACACCATATATTTT	TRBV9	TRBJ1-3	NA	few
CASSQSRRAEAFF	TGTGCCAGCAGTCAGTCCCGGAGGGCGGAAGCTTTCTTT	TRBV5-6	TRBJ1-1	NA	NA
CASSQGSNQPQHF	TGTGCCAGCTCCCAGGGGAGCAATCAGCCCCAGCATTTT	TRBV18	TRBJ1-5	NA	NA
CAWSVMFSSYNSPLHF	TGTGCCTGGAGTGTAATGTTCAGCTCCTATAATTCACCCCTCCACTTT	TRBV30	TRBJ1-6	NA	NA
CASSPSKRNTEAFF	TGTGCCAGCTCACCAAGTAAGAGGAACACTGAAGCTTTCTTT	TRBV18	TRBJ1-1	NA	NA
CASSLRGGNTIYF	TGTGCCAGCAGTCTCAGGGGTGGAAACACCATATATTTT	TRBV2	TRBJ1-3	NA	NA
CASRDTGNTEAFF	TGTGCCAGCAGGGATACAGGGAACACTGAAGCTTTCTTT	TRBV6-5	TRBJ1-1	NA	few
CASRPGTGGSNQPQHF	TGTGCCAGCCGTCCCGGGACAGGGGGTAGCAATCAGCCCCAGCATTTT	TRBV6-6	TRBJ1-5	TRBD1	NA
CASSWKGVVNEQYF	TGTGCCAGCAGTTGGAAGGGAGTCGTCAACGAGCAGTACTTC	TRBV6-6	TRBJ2-7	NA	NA
CASSQGTSGSEQYF	TGTGCCAGCTCTCAGGGGACTAGCGGGAGCGAGCAGTACTTC	TRBV18	TRBJ2-7	TRBD2	few
CASSPSQTYGYTF	TGTGCCAGCTCACCGAGTCAGACCTATGGCTACACCTTC	TRBV18	TRBJ1-2	NA	NA
CASSRPSTGGHGYTF	TGTGCCAGCAGTCGGCCCTCCACAGGGGGCCATGGCTACACCTTC	TRBV6-6	TRBJ1-2	TRBD1	NA
CASSHRDTQNNEQFF	TGTGCCAGCAGTCACCGGGACACCCAAAACAATGAGCAGTTCTTC	TRBV7-9	TRBJ2-1	NA	NA
CASSPSHKNAGELFF	TGTGCCAGCAGCCCCTCGCATAAGAACGCCGGGGAGCTGTTTTTT	TRBV5-6	TRBJ2-2	NA	few
CASNGDRSPLHF	TGTGCCAGCAATGGGGACCGATCACCCCTCCACTTT	TRBV2	TRBJ1-6	NA	NA
CASSLTGTAQETQYF	TGCGCCAGCAGCTTGACCGGGACAGCCCAAGAGACCCAGTACTTC	TRBV5-1	TRBJ2-5	TRBD1	few
CASSPTGWVGELFF	TGTGCCAGCAGCCCGACAGGGTGGGTCGGGGAGCTGTTTTTT	TRBV7-3	TRBJ2-2	TRBD1	NA
CASSPRDGGTEAFF	TGTGCCAGCTCACCCCGGGATGGGGGCACTGAAGCTTTCTTT	TRBV18	TRBJ1-1	NA	NA
CASRSAGPLDGYTF	TGTGCCAGCAGGTCCGCGGGCCCATTGGATGGCTACACCTTC	TRBV27	TRBJ1-2	NA	large
CASSFAPSGQGAGELFF	TGCGCCAGCAGCTTTGCCCCCTCGGGACAGGGGGCCGGGGAGCTGTTTTTT	TRBV5-1	TRBJ2-2	TRBD1	NA
CASNLQGQSGYTF	TGCGCCAGCAATCTACAGGGTCAATCTGGCTACACCTTC	TRBV5-1	TRBJ1-2	NA	few
CASSSNQPQHF	TGTGCCAGCAGTAGCAATCAGCCCCAGCATTTT	TRBV6-6	TRBJ1-5	NA	few
CASSEPGPRGRPQHF	TGTGCCAGCAGTGAGCCGGGACCGCGCGGGAGGCCCCAGCATTTT	TRBV2	TRBJ1-5	NA	few
CASSWDRGSTEAFF	TGTGCCAGCAGTTGGGACAGGGGGTCCACTGAAGCTTTCTTT	TRBV6-5	TRBJ1-1	TRBD1	NA
CASTRGTEAFF	TGTGCCAGCACCCGGGGCACTGAAGCTTTCTTT	TRBV6-1	TRBJ1-1	NA	NA
CASSSTSSYEQYF	TGTGCCAGCAGCTCGACTAGCTCCTACGAGCAGTACTTC	TRBV7-2	TRBJ2-7	NA	NA
CASSFRQALAKNIQYF	TGTGCCAGCAGCTTCCGACAGGCTCTAGCCAAAAACATTCAGTACTTC	TRBV11-3	TRBJ2-4	NA	few
CASSPPGRSGYTF	TGTGCCAGCTCACCACCGGGCCGGAGTGGCTACACCTTC	TRBV18	TRBJ1-2	NA	few